These 21 T cell receptor beta chains came from one sample sequenced in a study of T cell responses to AZD1222 COVID-19 vaccine (dated by TCRdb to about 2021). Sample time point, as interpreted from the label and publication: about 28 days (+/-7) after the second vaccine dose. Per the publication, the treatment or condition label means: meningococcal conjugate vaccine given as trial control. Library creation used the immunoSEQ multiplex PCR assay. TCRdb retrieved this table from immuneACCESS and kept in-frame rearrangements only. Not all clones are present; in checked studies, unresolved V genes account for under half, and no reason is known for the remainder. This sample lists 150,000 to 200,000 clones; around 90% were detected once. The top ten clonotypes cover about 4% of the sample. Sequenced material: peripheral blood, taken 28 days after the second dose of the MenACWY control vaccine. All receptors come from an adult who received the MenACWY meningococcal vaccine as a control.

V gene TRBV5-5 combines with J gene TRBJ2-7; no clear D gene. CDR3 length equals 13 residues. Between the trimmed V and J ends, which lost 0 bases and 2 bases, there was a span of 6 bases. The germline V gene has CDR1 SGHKS and CDR2 YYEKEE (reference sequence). CDR3 in DNA: TGTGCCAGCAGCTTGGAACAGACCTACGAGCAGTACTTC. It translates to CASSLEQTYEQYF. Complete variable domain (other parts from reference TRBV5-5 and TRBJ2-7): DAGVTQSPTHLIKTRGQQVTLRCSPISGHKSVSWYQQVLGQGPQFIFQYYEKEERGRGNFPDRFSARQFPNYSSELNVNALLLGDSALYLCASSLEQTYEQYFGPGTRLTVT.

In DNA, the CDR3 is TGCAGTGCTAGTGGGGGACAGTACTACGAGCAGTACTTC. This sequence encodes CSASGGQYYEQYF. J is TRBJ2-7 and V is TRBV20-1; 7 bases are shared with TRBD1. Germline CDR1 is DFQATT and CDR2 is SNEGSKA (reference sequence). The CDR3 extends over 13 amino acids. V shed 3 bases, J shed 3 bases, and the junction held 5 bases outside the gene matches.

In this sample, this clone turned up once. The chain joins TRBV10-3 to TRBJ2-3; 7 nucleotides align to TRBD2. The CDR3 totals 13 residues. V was pared by 10 bases and J by 4 bases, with 8 bases of the junction left unmatched. Germline V CDR1 and CDR2: ENHRY, SYGVKD. Written as DNA, the CDR3 is TGTGCCACCTCTCGGGGGGTCGCAGATACGCAGTATTTT. Translated, it gives CATSRGVADTQYF.

The rearrangement links TRBV6-7 to TRBJ1-5, with a possible D match to TRBD1 (5 bases). TRBV6-7 is marked as an open reading frame, function uncertain. The CDR3 spans 17 residues. The V end lost 1 base, the J end lost 7 bases, and 20 bases lay between the germline ends. The CDR3 sequence: CASSYLGRDLEGQPQHF. CDR3 nucleotide sequence: TGTGCCAGCAGTTACTTAGGGAGGGACCTGGAGGGACAGCCCCAGCATTTT.

V and J are TRBV10-3 and TRBJ2-1; 7 nucleotides match TRBD2. V gave up 0 bases and J gave up 3 bases; unmatched junction bases: 5. The CDR3 extends over 16 amino acids. The germline gives CDR1 ENHRY, CDR2 SYGVKD. CDR3 DNA: TGTGCCATCAGTGAGTCTCAGGGCGGGGGCTACAATGAGCAGTTCTTC. Translating gives CAISESQGGGYNEQFF.

The chain couples TRBV19 to TRBJ1-3; a weak D match, TRBD1 (6 bases). V lost 4 bases and J lost 0, with 16 bases in between. This CDR3 contains 17 residues. Germline loops: CDR1 LNHDA, CDR2 SQIVND (reference sequence). The CDR3 here is CASSTPRQADSGNTIYF. The CDR3 DNA reads TGTGCCAGTAGTACCCCCAGACAGGCCGACTCTGGAAACACCATATATTTT.

V usage is TRBV11-2 and J usage is TRBJ2-1, with 11 bases aligning to TRBD2. This CDR3 is built from 14 residues. CDR1 is SGHAT, CDR2 FQNNGV, per germline. J lost 8 bases, V lost 5 bases, and 5 bases had no gene match. The CDR3 region is CASSQTSGDDEQFF. The CDR3, as DNA: TGTGCCAGCAGCCAGACTAGCGGGGATGATGAGCAGTTCTTC.

This chain's CDR3 is CASPKGAYEQYF. DNA of the CDR3: TGTGCCAGCCCTAAAGGGGCCTACGAGCAGTACTTC. The chain links TRBV27 to TRBJ2-7; the D gene is possibly TRBD1 (5 bases). Per germline, CDR1 MNHEY and CDR2 SMNVEV (reference sequence). V dropped 8 bases and J dropped 2 bases, with 10 bases sitting between them. CDR3 length equals 12 residues.

The chain couples TRBV18 to TRBJ2-7; possible D gene TRBD1, 5 bases. Trimming took off 6 bases at V and 1 base at J, with 10 bases between the two ends. Per germline, CDR1 KGHSH and CDR2 LQKENI. The CDR3 has 13 residues. DNA of the CDR3: TGTGCCAGCTCCGTGGGGCAATCCTACGAGCAGTACTTC. Amino acid sequence: CASSVGQSYEQYF.

V is TRBV7-2 and J is TRBJ1-4, with D uncertain. The germline V gene encodes CDR1 SGHTA and CDR2 FQGNSA. The V and J ends lost 3 bases and 4 bases respectively, with 0 bases between them. This CDR3 is 11 amino acids long. Here the CDR3 reads CASSFNEKLFF. CDR3 in DNA: TGTGCCAGCAGCTTTAATGAAAAACTGTTTTTT.

The CDR3 here is CSVPTGTSRWTDTQYF. CDR3 sequence (DNA): TGCAGCGTGCCCACCGGGACTAGCAGGTGGACAGATACGCAGTATTTT. The V call is TRBV29-1, the J call TRBJ2-3; 9 nucleotides line up with TRBD2. The junction had 13 bases not matched to a gene; V was cut back by 6 bases and J by 3 bases. Germline V gene sequence: CDR1 SQVTM, CDR2 ANQGSEA. The CDR3 runs 16 residues.

This clone appeared a single time. This chain links TRBV27 with TRBJ1-1, with 8 bases identical to TRBD1. The V and J ends lost 4 bases and 5 bases, in that order; junction bases with no gene match: 9. Germline loops: CDR1 MNHEY, CDR2 SMNVEV (reference sequence). The CDR3 length is 15 residues. Here the CDR3 reads CASSSWTGSRTEAFF. The CDR3 nucleotides read TGTGCCAGCAGTTCCTGGACAGGGTCGAGGACTGAAGCTTTCTTT.

This chain connects TRBV7-2 to TRBJ2-7; 9 bases align to TRBD2. Looked up from germline, CDR1 is SGHTA and CDR2 is FQGNSA. The V gene end was trimmed by 6 bases and the J gene end by 1 base; junction bases not matched to a gene: 7. CDR3 length: 15 amino acids. CDR3 sequence (DNA): TGTGCCAGCAGACTAGGGACTAGCCTTTCCTACGAGCAGTACTTC. Translating gives CASRLGTSLSYEQYF.

The V and J genes are TRBV5-6 and TRBJ2-1, with D perhaps TRBD1 (6 bases). The ends were cut back, 0 bases at V and 0 bases at J, with 16 bases in the middle. Germline-derived CDR1 and CDR2 are SGHDT and YYEEEE. This CDR3 comprises 18 residues. This CDR3 is CASSLAGQFRSSYNEQFF. As DNA, the CDR3 is TGTGCCAGCAGCTTGGCCGGACAGTTCAGAAGCTCCTACAATGAGCAGTTCTTC.

CDR3 nucleotides: TGCACCAGCAGCCAGGTATGGGAGGAGTACTTC. Its translation is CTSSQVWEEYF. This chain links TRBV1 with TRBJ2-7; the D call of TRBD2 is as the table states it, not checked on the DNA. TRBV1 is noted as a pseudogene. The CDR3 is 11 residues long.

The genes are TRBV27 and TRBJ2-1, with D perhaps matching TRBD2 (6 bases). V lost 6 bases to trimming and J lost 8 bases, with 23 bases between them. The germline V gene encodes CDR1 MNHEY and CDR2 SMNVEV (reference sequence). The CDR3 loop spans 16 amino acids. CDR3 nucleotide sequence: TGTGCCAGCAGCAACCGGAGCGGGCGAAGGTCGTATGAGCAGTTCTTC. It is translated as CASSNRSGRRSYEQFF.

This chain links TRBV11-2 with TRBJ1-4; possibly TRBD1 for D (5 bases). V was trimmed by 5 bases and J by 4 bases, leaving 14 bases between them. This CDR3 contains 15 residues. Germline V lookup: CDR1 SGHAT, CDR2 FQNNGV. The CDR3, as DNA: TGTGCCAGCAGCGATCGACAGCTACTTAATGAAAAACTGTTTTTT. Residues: CASSDRQLLNEKLFF.

The V and J genes are TRBV29-1 and TRBJ2-7; tentatively, D is TRBD1 (6 bases). Trimming left V 3 bases short and J 4 bases short, with 7 bases between. The CDR3 spans 11 residues. Germline V gives CDR1 SQVTM, CDR2 ANQGSEA. The CDR3 loop reads CSVEGAYEQYF. Written as DNA, the CDR3 is TGCAGCGTTGAGGGGGCGTACGAGCAGTACTTC.

V usage is TRBV27 and J usage is TRBJ2-1; 11 bases fit TRBD2. The CDR3 contains 14 residues. Germline CDR1 is MNHEY and CDR2 is SMNVEV (reference sequence). Trimming removed 6 bases from V and 6 bases from J; junction bases left unmatched: 4. This chain's CDR3 is CASRLAGEGNEQFF. CDR3 DNA: TGTGCCAGCAGACTAGCGGGAGAGGGCAATGAGCAGTTCTTC.

V and J are TRBV27 and TRBJ1-5; the D gene is possibly TRBD1 (6 bases). This CDR3 is built from 14 residues. Trimming left V 5 bases short and J 7 bases short, with 15 bases between. CDR1 and CDR2 from the germline V gene are MNHEY and SMNVEV (reference sequence). CDR3: CASSAGAQGQPQHF. DNA of the CDR3: TGTGCCAGCAGTGCAGGGGCACAGGGACAGCCCCAGCATTTT.

The chain carries TRBV19 and TRBJ1-2, with D hard to call. From germline, CDR1 is LNHDA and CDR2 SQIVND (reference sequence). The V gene lost 0 bases and the J gene lost 0 bases, with 20 bases spanning the gap. The CDR3 totals 19 residues. In nucleotides, the CDR3 is TGTGCCAGTAGTATAGATCGAATGATCCCAGGACGGACTAACTATGGCTACACCTTC. This encodes CASSIDRMIPGRTNYGYTF.